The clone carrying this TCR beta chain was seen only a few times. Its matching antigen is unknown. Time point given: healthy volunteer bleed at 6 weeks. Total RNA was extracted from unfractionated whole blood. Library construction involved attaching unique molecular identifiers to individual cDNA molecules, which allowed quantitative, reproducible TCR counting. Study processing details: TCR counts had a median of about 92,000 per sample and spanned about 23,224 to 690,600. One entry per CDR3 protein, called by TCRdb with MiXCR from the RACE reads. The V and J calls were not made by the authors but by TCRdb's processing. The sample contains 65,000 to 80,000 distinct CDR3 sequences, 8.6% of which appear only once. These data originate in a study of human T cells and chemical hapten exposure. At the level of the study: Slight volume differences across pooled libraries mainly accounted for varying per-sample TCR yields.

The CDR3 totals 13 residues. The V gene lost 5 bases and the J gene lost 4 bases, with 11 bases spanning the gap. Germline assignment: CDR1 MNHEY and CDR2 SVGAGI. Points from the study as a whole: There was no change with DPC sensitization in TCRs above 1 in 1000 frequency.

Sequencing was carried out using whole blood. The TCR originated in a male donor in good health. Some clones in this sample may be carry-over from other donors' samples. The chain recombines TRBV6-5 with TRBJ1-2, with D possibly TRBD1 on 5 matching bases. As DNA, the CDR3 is TGTGCCAGCAGTGCAGCCGGGGCCTATGGCTACACCTTC. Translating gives CASSAAGAYGYTF.